This T cell receptor beta chain was documented in a study of blood T cells in healthy people across ages (dated by TCRdb to between 2014 and 2017). In the study overall: Template switching captured roughly one uniquely barcoded TCR beta cDNA molecule per two T cells in model experiments. Using deep sequencing normalized with unique cDNA molecular identifiers, the study measured how TCR beta repertoire diversity changes with age. The donors were split into four age groups: young (average 16 years), middle-aged (over 35), aged (62) and long-lived (approximately 89). For two donors (one aged 18 to 29 and one aged 80 or older), the study analyzed two additional independent replicas of 1 million unique cDNA reads from the same blood draw. Results and caveats for the whole study, not just this receptor: Since profiling was done on bulk unsorted PBMCs, naive and antigen-experienced compartments could not be conclusively compared. Compared with the aged group, more naive CD4+ T cells, fewer expanded clones and increased TCR diversity were shown by the long-lived group, suggesting age selection. Estimates of total diversity based on one million sequenced T cells were considered lower bounds and underestimates. The CMV infection status of donors was not known, potentially confounding age-related changes in expanded clonotypes. There was a strong correlation between observed TCR beta diversity and the percentage of naive T cells measured by flow cytometry. As age increased, observed TCR beta diversity per million T cells dropped in a roughly linear way, and a significant reduction was already evident by age 40.

The CDR3 contains 16 residues, cysteine and phenylalanine counted. The entry retains the CDR3 DNA only, 48 bases that are in frame from base 1. Trimming removed 4 bases from V and 4 bases from J; the gene matches leave 12 bases unexplained. CDR1 and CDR2 are drawn from the germline V gene: MDHEN, SYDVKM. To prepare the library, 5' RACE was applied. TCRdb records Illumina HiSeq 2500 as the sequencer. A second PCR of roughly 7 to 11 cycles was run with a J-beta primer mix and a sample-barcoded 5' primer. Each TCR beta cDNA molecule received a unique molecular identifier from a template-switch 5' adaptor carrying 12 random nucleotides. At least 3 million CDR3-containing paired-end reads were obtained from each sample. All of the RNA was converted into first-strand cDNA using the Mint cDNA synthesis kit, with a TRBC-specific oligonucleotide serving as the primer. Following uracil-DNA glycosylase treatment, all cDNA underwent a first 18-cycle PCR with the universal primers M1SS and BC2_uni_R. The source study handled its data this way. Each sample was normalized by randomly selecting 1 million high-quality reads, each carrying a distinct molecular identifier. Instead of being binned into consensus sequences, reads with shared molecular identifiers were discarded. CDR3 identification, clonotype clustering and error correction used MiTCR with a Q25 quality threshold and the strictest error-elimination algorithm. Lower-bound total TCR beta diversity was estimated with a nonparametric unseen species model using Euler transformation. TCRdb reprocessed the public reads (quality trimming at Q25 with fastp, clone calling with MiXCR) and kept in-frame beta chains. CDR3 protein sequences are deduplicated, and each keeps its most common genes and DNA. TCRdb's processing, not the study's, gives the V and J calls here. In all, the sample holds 700,000 to 900,000 distinct CDR3 sequences, and around 25% of those were seen once. The top ten hold 2.5% to 3.5% of the sample.

The approximately 39 donors, aged about 6 to 95 years, were systemically healthy Caucasian individuals from Russia. Ten milliliters of peripheral blood were drawn from each donor into EDTA-treated Vacutainer tubes. Ficoll-Paque density-gradient centrifugation was used to isolate PBMCs, with at least 6.5 million per sample. Total RNA was extracted from PBMCs with Trizol reagent, with at least 5.5 micrograms obtained per sample. The percentages of naive CD45RAhigh/CD27high T cells were determined by flow cytometry on a PBMC aliquot from every donor. This clonotype has just a few counts. No antigen is known for it. No per-base quality is available; no much larger clone lies one base away. The same specimen was also included in a second study, on T cells of mothers and their children. As that second paper reports: The donors were nine systemically healthy Caucasian individuals, made up of three mothers and their six children. cDNA synthesis consumed the entire amount of extracted RNA, loaded at around 1.5 ug RNA in each 15 ul reaction. Sample barcodes and 2-4 random nucleotides were added via the M1S primer in the second PCR. More than 9.5 million TCR beta CDR3 reads were obtained from each mother, and roughly 3 million reads were obtained from each child. Thymic selection similarly shapes TCR recombination output in related and unrelated pairs, with minor effect from inherited differences. Normalized repertoire overlap in related mother-child pairs was always slightly higher than in unrelated mother-child pairs, but the difference was never significant. No persistent microchimeric T cell clones were detected, at a sensitivity of roughly 100 clones per million clonotypes. Deep NGS was used in the study to compare the TCR beta repertoires of mothers and children and to look for features that separate related mother-child pairs from unrelated individuals. On average, the children were 11 +/- 4 years old, while the mothers were about 37 +/- 4 years old. After adapter ligation was performed with NEBNext reagents, the libraries were sequenced on an Illumina HiSeq 2000 with 100+100 nt paired-end reads. To prevent cross-contamination, the mother and child libraries were prepared one month apart and sequenced in separate runs. Each donor had between 500,000 and 2,000,000 distinct TCR beta clonotypes identified. Naive TCR beta clonotypes were estimated from low-frequency clonotypes matched to each donor's FACS-determined naive share, without sorting.

Sample: blood. This TCR derives from a boy aged 5-17 years in good health. The chain is encoded by TRBV28 joined to TRBJ1-2; 7 central nucleotides agree with TRBD1. CDR3 reads: CASSSPPGQTIYGYTF. The DNA reads TGTGCCAGCAGTTCACCCCCGGGACAGACTATCTATGGCTACACCTTC.